A single sample is the source of the 32 T cell receptor beta chains below, sequenced in a study of PD-1 blockade in mismatch repair-deficient tumors. Sequencing was performed with immunoSEQ multiplex PCR; in TCRdb, only in-frame clones are kept and a portion is missing. The profile shows roughly 14,000 clones, around 82% of them singletons. Material: PBMCs, obtained before pembrolizumab treatment. These TCRs come from an adult with mismatch repair-deficient cancer.

This clone was detected only a few times. The J gene is TRBJ1-2, the V gene TRBV30; 7 bases line up with TRBD1. The length of the CDR3 is 15 residues. Germline V gene lookup returns CDR1 GTSNPN and CDR2 SVGIG (reference sequence). Trimming took 0 bases from V and 7 from J; bases not matched to a gene: 11. The CDR3 here is CAWSVRRTGKSGYTF. CDR3 nucleotide sequence: TGTGCCTGGAGTGTACGCAGGACAGGCAAAAGTGGCTACACCTTC.

The chain is built from TRBV7-6 and TRBJ2-5, with D possibly matching TRBD2 (5 bases). CDR1 SGHVS and CDR2 FNYEAQ come from the germline V gene. V lost 5 bases, J lost 0 bases, and 7 bases lay in between. This CDR3 region has 13 residues. This CDR3 reads CASSLDYQETQYF. CDR3 bases: TGTGCCAGCAGCCTGGACTACCAAGAGACCCAGTACTTC. Looking up the rest from reference TRBV7-6 and TRBJ2-5 gives the full variable domain: GAGVSQSPRYKVTKRGQDVALRCDPISGHVSLYWYRQALGQGPEFLTYFNYEAQQDKSGLPNDRFSAERPEGSISTLTIQRTEQRDSAMYRCASSLDYQETQYFGPGTRLLVL.

The chain links TRBV27 to TRBJ1-1; D remains unclear. The CDR3 is made up of 11 amino acids. With 8 bases removed from V and 11 bases from J, the gap between germline ends came to 15 bases. Germline CDR1 MNHEY, CDR2 SMNVEV (reference sequence). Here the CDR3 reads CASAGLRRAFF. CDR3 bases: TGTGCCAGCGCTGGACTCCGGCGCGCTTTCTTT.

The chain joins TRBV13 to TRBJ1-4, with D perhaps matching TRBD1 (6 bases). The ends were cut back, 6 bases at V and 0 bases at J, with 11 bases in the middle. The germline V gene has CDR1 PRHDT and CDR2 FYEKMQ (reference sequence). The CDR3 runs to 15 residues. CDR3 loop: CASRGASATNEKLFF. CDR3 DNA sequence: TGTGCCAGCAGGGGGGCATCTGCAACTAATGAAAAACTGTTTTTT.

This chain joins TRBV30 and TRBJ1-2; D not certain. V lost 2 bases and J 2 bases, leaving 9 bases between the germline ends. Germline V gene lookup returns CDR1 GTSNPN and CDR2 SVGIG (reference sequence). The CDR3 contains 13 residues. CDR3 region: CAWSKGSNYGYTF. The CDR3 nucleotides read TGTGCCTGGAGTAAGGGTTCCAACTATGGCTACACCTTC.

Note on this clone: Other DNA sequences in this sample translate to the same CDR3. V and J are TRBV10-3 and TRBJ2-1, with 8 bases that match TRBD1. Trimming took 6 bases from V and 1 from J; bases not matched to a gene: 11. The CDR3 totals 17 residues. The germline V gene encodes CDR1 ENHRY and CDR2 SYGVKD. As DNA, the CDR3 is TGTGCCATCAGGAGCGTCTCAGGGGGCCGGTCCTACAATGAGCAGTTCTTC. Translated, it gives CAIRSVSGGRSYNEQFF.

V usage is TRBV10-3 and J usage is TRBJ2-3, with a weak D call TRBD2 (5 bases). Trimming pared 10 bases from V and 0 bases from J, leaving 14 bases between. Germline-derived CDR1 and CDR2 are ENHRY and SYGVKD. The CDR3 extends over 14 amino acids. DNA of the CDR3: TGTGCCACCCGACCGGGAACTAGCACAGATACGCAGTATTTT. Encoded protein: CATRPGTSTDTQYF.

The rearrangement uses TRBV29-1 and TRBJ2-1, with 11 positions matching TRBD2. This CDR3 comprises 14 residues. With V trimmed by 2 bases and J by 6 bases, 3 bases remained unmatched. Per the germline V gene, CDR1 is SQVTM and CDR2 is ANQGSEA. The DNA of the CDR3 is TGCAGCGTTGAAACTAGCGGGAGCGGCAATGAGCAGTTCTTC. Translated: CSVETSGSGNEQFF.

The chain has TRBV4-1 and TRBJ2-2; D may correspond to TRBD1 or TRBD2 (5 bases each). The germline V and J ends were trimmed by 1 base and 4 bases, with 22 bases remaining between them. Germline V gives CDR1 MGHRA, CDR2 YSYEKL. The CDR3 is 19 amino acids. The chain's CDR3 is CASSQVTSWVHGATGELFF. In DNA, the CDR3 is TGCGCCAGCAGCCAAGTAACTAGTTGGGTCCACGGGGCCACCGGGGAGCTGTTTTTT.

J is TRBJ2-1 and V is TRBV15; 9 bases align to TRBD1. Germline assignment: CDR1 LNHNV and CDR2 YYDKDF (reference sequence). J lost 9 bases, V lost 5 bases, and 5 bases had no gene match. The length of the CDR3 is 13 residues. CDR3 sequence: CATSSGTGFEQFF. CDR3 nucleotides: TGTGCCACCAGCTCCGGGACAGGGTTTGAGCAGTTCTTC.

This clone has just one count. The V gene is TRBV6-6, the J gene TRBJ2-5; 7 nucleotides line up with TRBD1. Germline CDR1 MNHNY, CDR2 SVGAGI (reference sequence). The CDR3 is made up of 14 amino acids. The V segment lost 2 bases and the J segment 5 bases; nucleotides outside the gene matches: 5. CDR3 amino acids: CASSYKGASETQYF. The CDR3 DNA reads as TGTGCCAGCAGTTACAAGGGGGCTAGTGAGACCCAGTACTTC.

The rearrangement joins TRBV7-9 to TRBJ1-2, with 9 positions matching TRBD1. The CDR3 is 14 residues long. Germline V gene data show CDR1 as SEHNR and CDR2 as FQNEAQ (reference sequence). V trimming: 2 bases; J trimming: 6 bases; junction bases outside the gene matches: 4. CDR3 DNA sequence: TGTGCCAGCAGCTTATGGGACAGGGCGCATGGCTACACCTTC. This translates into CASSLWDRAHGYTF.

The chain carries TRBV4-3 and TRBJ1-4; 7 positions match TRBD1. The CDR3 spans 16 residues. The ends lost 1 base at V and 7 bases at J; junction bases unmatched: 9. Germline values: CDR1 LGHNA, CDR2 YSLEER. As DNA, the CDR3 is TGCGCCAGCAGCCAAGGACAGGGAAAAGGAAGTGAAAAACTGTTTTTT. Encoded protein: CASSQGQGKGSEKLFF.

This clone turned up a few times. The chain joins TRBV6-1 to TRBJ1-5, with 8 positions matching TRBD1. This CDR3 has 14 residues. Trimming removed 2 bases from V and 6 bases from J; junction bases left unmatched: 3. Germline-derived CDR1 and CDR2 are MNHNS and SASEGT. The CDR3 DNA sequence: TGTGCCAGCAGTGAAAGCAGGGGGCTTCAGCCCCAGCATTTT. Protein product: CASSESRGLQPQHF.

V and J are TRBV6-6 and TRBJ2-4, with D possibly being TRBD2 (6 bases). The CDR3 consists of 14 residues. V was pared by 6 bases and J by 7 bases, with 16 bases between. From germline, CDR1 is MNHNY and CDR2 SVGAGI (reference sequence). CDR3 residues: CASRRDSVGNIQYF. The CDR3 nucleotides are TGTGCCAGCAGGCGGGACTCTGTCGGGAACATTCAGTACTTC.

This chain joins TRBV14 and TRBJ2-7, with unresolved D. Looked up from germline, CDR1 is SGHDN and CDR2 is FVKESK. Between the trimmed V and J ends, which lost 5 bases and 5 bases, there was a span of 16 bases. This CDR3 contains 14 residues. The DNA for the CDR3 is TGTGCCAGCAGCTTTCGGGCCCCGTGGAACGAGCAGTACTTC. Translating it yields CASSFRAPWNEQYF.

The chain uses TRBV5-1 and TRBJ2-2; no reliable D call. The CDR3 is 13 amino acids. Germline CDR1 and CDR2: SGHRS and YFSETQ. Deletions cut 0 bases from V and 4 bases from J, with 4 bases between. CDR3 DNA sequence: TGCGCCAGCAGCTTGGGACTCACCGGGGAGCTGTTTTTT. Translating it yields CASSLGLTGELFF.

The gene calls are TRBV5-4 and TRBJ2-2, with TRBD2 matching over 10 bases. The length of the CDR3 is 16 residues. With V trimmed by 2 bases and J by 7 bases, 8 bases remained unmatched. The V gene's germline CDR1 is SGHNT and CDR2 YYREEE (reference sequence). The CDR3, as DNA: TGTGCCAGCAGCTTTACGCTAGCGGGAGTGCACGGGGAGCTGTTTTTT. It specifies CASSFTLAGVHGELFF. Looking up the rest from reference TRBV5-4 and TRBJ2-2 gives the full variable domain: ETGVTQSPTHLIKTRGQQVTLRCSSQSGHNTVSWYQQALGQGPQFIFQYYREEENGRGNFPPRFSGLQFPNYSSELNVNALELDDSALYLCASSFTLAGVHGELFFGEGSRLTVL.

This chain joins TRBV6-1 and TRBJ2-7, with unresolved D. This CDR3 spans 13 amino acids. Between the trimmed V and J ends, which lost 5 bases and 7 bases, there was a span of 15 bases. Germline CDR1 MNHNS, CDR2 SASEGT. CDR3 nucleotide sequence: TGTGCCAGCAGTCCTACGGTTGCTGGTGAGCAGTACTTC. Protein: CASSPTVAGEQYF.

The chain uses TRBV28 and TRBJ2-2; D may be TRBD2 (6 bases). V was clipped by 8 bases and J by 9 bases, with 13 bases between them. The CDR3 is 12 amino acids. The V gene's germline CDR1 is MDHEN and CDR2 SYDVKM. CDR3 sequence reads: CASGGGNWELFF. CDR3 bases: TGTGCCAGCGGGGGAGGAAACTGGGAGCTGTTTTTT.

This clone is a singleton in its sample. The CDR3 bases are TGTGCCAGCAACCAGGGGCAGTACTTC. Translation gives CASNQGQYF. This rearrangement joins TRBV5-8 to TRBJ2-7; D possibly corresponds to TRBD1 (5 bases). This CDR3 comprises 9 residues. Germline V lookup: CDR1 SGHTS, CDR2 YDEGEE. Trimming removed 6 bases at V and 9 bases at J, with 7 bases between.

This clone came up a few times. The chain combines TRBV4-1 with TRBJ2-7, with 10 bases identical to TRBD2. The J segment lost 2 bases and the V segment lost 6 bases, leaving 4 bases of the junction unmatched. Germline loops: CDR1 MGHRA, CDR2 YSYEKL. CDR3 length: 14 residues. The CDR3 nucleotides read TGCGCCAGCAGTCTAGCGGGAGAGACCTACGAGCAGTACTTC. Protein product: CASSLAGETYEQYF.

DNA for the CDR3: TGCGCCAGCAGCCAAGAGGAGCGGGGAGCCTACGAGCAGTACTTC. It codes for CASSQEERGAYEQYF. The chain has TRBV4-1 and TRBJ2-7; TRBD2 aligns across 7 bases. V lost 0 bases to trimming and J lost 2 bases; unmatched junction nucleotides: 4. Looked up from germline, CDR1 is MGHRA and CDR2 is YSYEKL. The length of the CDR3 is 15 residues.

The count of this clone is one. V and J are TRBV27 and TRBJ2-1; 11 nucleotides match TRBD1. Germline CDR1 MNHEY, CDR2 SMNVEV (reference sequence). V gave up 6 bases and J gave up 4 bases; unmatched junction bases: 5. The CDR3 contains 15 residues. The CDR3 nucleotides read TGTGCCAGCAGGTCCGGGACAGGGGGTTACAATGAGCAGTTCTTC. This translates into CASRSGTGGYNEQFF.

This clone appeared once. The rearrangement joins TRBV11-2 to TRBJ1-1; TRBD1 agrees at 9 bases. With 5 bases clipped from V and 3 bases from J, the junction kept 16 bases outside the gene matches. The CDR3 sequence is 18 residues long. Germline assignment: CDR1 SGHAT and CDR2 FQNNGV. The CDR3 DNA follows: TGTGCCAGCAGCGAAAAATGGGACAGGGTAGATTTTTACACTGAAGCTTTCTTT. Its protein is CASSEKWDRVDFYTEAFF. Based on the CDR3 plus reference TRBV11-2 and TRBJ1-1, the full variable domain is EAGVAQSPRYKIIEKRQSVAFWCNPISGHATLYWYQQILGQGPKLLIQFQNNGVVDDSQLPKDRFSAERLKGVDSTLKIQPAKLEDSAVYLCASSEKWDRVDFYTEAFFGQGTRLTVV.

J is TRBJ2-7 and V is TRBV6-5; TRBD1 agrees at 11 bases. This CDR3 region has 14 residues. V shed 5 bases and J 7 bases; nucleotides not matched to a gene: 7. Per the germline V gene, CDR1 is MNHEY and CDR2 is SVGAGI. The CDR3 here is CASSAGTGGQEQYF. The CDR3 DNA reads TGTGCCAGCAGTGCCGGGACAGGGGGTCAGGAGCAGTACTTC.

V usage is TRBV30 and J usage is TRBJ1-2, with a possible D match to TRBD1 (6 bases). CDR3 size: 16 residues. The germline V gene has CDR1 GTSNPN and CDR2 SVGIG (reference sequence). The V gene lost 7 bases and the J gene lost 8 bases, with 29 bases spanning the gap. Here the CDR3 reads CASPPGADPRWGGYTF. For the CDR3, the DNA is TGTGCCTCACCTCCGGGGGCAGACCCCCGTTGGGGAGGCTACACCTTC.

The CDR3 loop is CASSQTSGRANEQYF. In DNA form, the CDR3 reads TGTGCCAGCAGTCAGACTAGCGGGAGGGCGAACGAGCAGTACTTC. The chain links TRBV6-5 to TRBJ2-7; 14 bases are shared with TRBD2. J was trimmed by 5 bases and V by 5 bases; bases with no gene match: 5. This CDR3 region has 15 residues. Germline V gives CDR1 MNHEY, CDR2 SVGAGI.

The V and J genes are TRBV5-4 and TRBJ2-7; the match to TRBD1 covers 10 bases. Losses at the gene ends were 5 bases for V and 3 bases for J; bases not matched to a gene: 11. The CDR3 spans 16 residues. Germline CDR1 is SGHNT and CDR2 is YYREEE (reference sequence). CDR3: CASSPRTGGNYYEQYF. The CDR3 coding sequence is TGTGCCAGCAGTCCTCGGACAGGGGGAAACTACTACGAGCAGTACTTC.

This chain links TRBV28 with TRBJ1-4, with D unresolved. Trimming left V 2 bases short and J 8 bases short, with 3 bases between. This CDR3 is 11 amino acids long. The germline gives CDR1 MDHEN, CDR2 SYDVKM. CDR3 nucleotides: TGTGCCAGCAGTTTACGGGAAAAACTGTTTTTT. It specifies CASSLREKLFF.

This sequence joins TRBV5-1 and TRBJ1-5; TRBD1 is a possible D gene (5 bases). The CDR3 has 15 amino acids. Trimming left V 0 bases short and J 1 base short, with 8 bases between. Germline CDR1 SGHRS, CDR2 YFSETQ. The CDR3 region is CASSLAGASNQPQHF. CDR3 in DNA: TGCGCCAGCAGCTTGGCCGGGGCGAGCAATCAGCCCCAGCATTTT.

The chain carries TRBV4-1 and TRBJ2-7; 8 bases agree with TRBD1. Trimming at V came to 1 base and at J to 3 bases, leaving 5 bases not matched to a gene. This CDR3 comprises 15 residues. The germline gives CDR1 MGHRA, CDR2 YSYEKL. The CDR3 loop is CASSQVTGAIYEQYF. Written as DNA, the CDR3 is TGCGCCAGCAGCCAAGTGACAGGGGCGATCTACGAGCAGTACTTC.